This T cell receptor (beta chain) was documented in a study of blood T cells in healthy people across ages. Whole-study results and caveats: Per million T cells, the diversity of TCR beta decreased roughly linearly as age advanced.

It was with a sample-barcoded 5' primer and a J-beta primer mix that a second PCR of about 7 to 12 cycles was run. One entry per CDR3 protein, called by TCRdb with MiXCR from the 5' RACE reads. The table lists about 1,400,000 distinct CDR3 sequences, about 43% of them singletons. Healthy Caucasian individuals from Russia aged about 6 to 100 served as donors. Turning to this clonotype: Antigen: not known.

Trimming took 4 bases from V and 5 from J, leaving 14 bases between them. The germline V gene encodes CDR1 SGHTA and CDR2 FQGNSA. The CDR3 sequence is 15 residues long. The sequenced material came from blood. The sequence derives from a woman in her late teens or twenties in good health. The chain has TRBV7-2 and TRBJ1-4, with D maybe TRBD1 (5 bases). Written as DNA, the CDR3 is TGTGCCAGCAGCTGGGGGGGTCAGCCGAATGAAAAACTGTTTTTT. Its translation: CASSWGGQPNEKLFF. The whole variable domain, remainder taken from reference TRBV7-2 and TRBJ1-4, is GAGVSQSPSNKVTEKGKDVELRCDPISGHTALYWYRQSLGQGLEFLIYFQGNSAPDKSGLPSDRFSAERTGGSVSTLTIQRTQQEDSAVYLCASSWGGQPNEKLFFGSGTQLSVL.